The clone carrying this T cell receptor (beta chain) appeared many times. This entry is derived from a study of metastatic and nonmetastatic thyroid tumors. None of the patients had undergone any treatment ahead of thyroid surgery. As processed by the authors: Variation in CDR3 across clinicopathological groups served as the basis for constructing a distant-metastasis classifier in papillary thyroid cancer. MiXCR was used by TCRdb to re-call the PCR reads. TCRdb's processing, not the study's, gives the V and J calls here. Found here are about 93,000 clones, roughly 8.6% of them singletons; the top ten hold 8.8%. V shed 1 base and J shed 0 bases, with 9 bases lying between them. The germline gives CDR1 SGDLS, CDR2 YYNGEE. The CDR3 has 15 residues.

The sequenced sample was blood. This receptor was taken from a female donor with papillary thyroid cancer or a benign thyroid nodule (not recorded which). Some clones in this sample may be carry-over from other donors' samples. The chain joins TRBV9 to TRBJ2-3; D gene unclear. For the CDR3, the DNA is TGTGCCAGCAGCGTATGGGGAACTAGCACAGATACGCAGTATTTT. As protein: CASSVWGTSTDTQYF.